The 19 T cell receptor beta chains presented below share a single source sample, sequenced in a study of cytomegalovirus exposure and HLA in healthy donors (dated by TCRdb to 2016 to 2017). Library construction relied on the immunoSEQ multiplex PCR assay. TCRdb retrieved this table from immuneACCESS and kept in-frame rearrangements only. Not all clones are present; in checked studies, unresolved V genes account for under half, and no reason is known for the remainder. In this sample the table shows approximately 150,000 clones, 85% to 90% of which occur a single time. Roughly 1.5% of the sample rests with the top ten. What was sequenced was PBMCs. These receptors were collected from a woman aged 25 to 39 in good health and CMV-seronegative.

This clone was seen only once. The chain combines TRBV2 with TRBJ1-1, with D maybe TRBD1 (5 bases). V was shortened by 7 bases and J by 5 bases, with 17 bases between the two germline ends. Germline V gene sequence: CDR1 SNHLY, CDR2 FYNNEI. The CDR3 length is 14 residues. CDR3 amino acids: CASKPGREITEAFF. CDR3 bases: TGTGCCAGCAAACCGGGACGGGAGATTACTGAAGCTTTCTTT.

The chain carries TRBV5-1 and TRBJ2-7; D is ambiguous. The CDR3 extends over 14 amino acids. Germline V gives CDR1 SGHRS, CDR2 YFSETQ. The ends were cut back, 3 bases at V and 5 bases at J, with 15 bases in the middle. CDR3 sequence (DNA): TGCGCCAGCAGCTACCTGGGCAGGTTGAACGAGCAGTACTTC. It yields the protein CASSYLGRLNEQYF.

The chain combines TRBV29-1 with TRBJ1-2, with D possibly being TRBD1 (6 bases). The CDR3 runs 12 residues. Germline loops: CDR1 SQVTM, CDR2 ANQGSEA. V shed 4 bases and J shed 3 bases, with 9 bases lying between them. The CDR3 DNA reads TGCAGCGTTGCGGGACACCACTATGGCTACACCTTC. Protein sequence: CSVAGHHYGYTF.

The CDR3 reads CASSLTTENNYGYTF. As DNA, the CDR3 is TGTGCCAGCAGCTTAACCACGGAGAACAACTATGGCTACACCTTC. The rearrangement uses TRBV7-9 and TRBJ1-2, with D unresolved. The ends were cut back, 2 bases at V and 2 bases at J, with 12 bases in the middle. The CDR3 has 15 amino acids. Germline CDR1 SEHNR, CDR2 FQNEAQ (reference sequence).

The count of this clone is one. This chain joins TRBV27 and TRBJ1-1; TRBD1 aligns across 7 bases. CDR3 length: 17 amino acids. Unmatched junction bases numbered 15, after V lost 2 bases and J lost 6 bases. CDR1 and CDR2 from the germline V gene are MNHEY and SMNVEV (reference sequence). The CDR3 region has the DNA TGTGCCAGCAGTTTACTCCCCCGACAGGGACGGGTGTCTGAAGCTTTCTTT. Its translation: CASSLLPRQGRVSEAFF.

The CDR3 nucleotides read TGTGCCTGGACGAGCGGGGGGGCAGATACGCAGTATTTT. This codes for CAWTSGGADTQYF. V is TRBV30 and J is TRBJ2-3; 10 bases line up with TRBD2. With 4 bases clipped from V and 4 bases from J, the junction kept 2 bases outside the gene matches. Germline V CDR1 and CDR2: GTSNPN, SVGIG (reference sequence). The CDR3 spans 13 residues.

The chain is built from TRBV15 and TRBJ2-7, with 7 bases matching TRBD2. V gave up 1 base and J gave up 2 bases; unmatched junction bases: 5. The germline CDR1 and CDR2 sequences are LNHNV and YYDKDF (reference sequence). The CDR3 loop spans 15 amino acids. Here the CDR3 reads CATSRARGTTYEQYF. The CDR3 bases are TGTGCCACCAGCAGAGCCCGTGGGACTACCTACGAGCAGTACTTC.

V usage is TRBV18 and J usage is TRBJ2-1; D perhaps matches TRBD2 (5 bases). Germline V lookup: CDR1 KGHSH, CDR2 LQKENI. V lost 2 bases and J 9 bases, leaving 14 bases between the germline ends. The CDR3 sequence is 14 residues long. The CDR3 sequence is CASSPSRGSGEQFF. CDR3 in DNA: TGTGCCAGCTCACCAAGTCGGGGATCGGGTGAGCAGTTCTTC.

The rearrangement joins TRBV5-1 to TRBJ2-5; D is ambiguous. Deletions cut 1 base from V and 3 bases from J, with 4 bases between. From germline, CDR1 is SGHRS and CDR2 YFSETQ. The CDR3 has 12 residues. CDR3 DNA: TGCGCCAGCAGCTTGTTCGAAGAGACCCAGTACTTC. The encoded protein is CASSLFEETQYF. The full variable domain, with the rest looked up from reference TRBV5-1 and TRBJ2-5, is KAGVTQTPRYLIKTRGQQVTLSCSPISGHRSVSWYQQTPGQGLQFLFEYFSETQRNKGNFPGRFSGRQFSNSRSEMNVSTLELGDSALYLCASSLFEETQYFGPGTRLLVL.

V usage is TRBV27 and J usage is TRBJ2-3; perhaps TRBD1 as D (6 bases). Germline assignment: CDR1 MNHEY and CDR2 SMNVEV (reference sequence). CDR3 length: 14 amino acids. V lost 7 bases and J lost 4, with 15 bases in between. CDR3 sequence: CASNPATGSDTQYF. The CDR3 region has the DNA TGTGCCAGCAACCCTGCCACAGGGTCAGATACGCAGTATTTT.

The chain has TRBV5-4 and TRBJ1-2; D uncertain. CDR3 size: 12 residues. The germline CDR1 and CDR2 sequences are SGHNT and YYREEE (reference sequence). Trimming cost V 2 bases and J 8 bases, with 10 bases left between them. The CDR3 here is CASSLGGSGYTF. The DNA of the CDR3 is TGTGCCAGCAGCTTAGGTGGGAGCGGCTACACCTTC. Combining the CDR3 with reference TRBV5-4 and TRBJ1-2 gives the whole variable domain ETGVTQSPTHLIKTRGQQVTLRCSSQSGHNTVSWYQQALGQGPQFIFQYYREEENGRGNFPPRFSGLQFPNYSSELNVNALELDDSALYLCASSLGGSGYTFGSGTRLTVV.

The rearrangement uses TRBV4-1 and TRBJ1-1, with D perhaps matching TRBD1 (5 bases). This CDR3 has 12 amino acids. Germline V gene sequence: CDR1 MGHRA, CDR2 YSYEKL. The ends were cut back, 4 bases at V and 7 bases at J, with 10 bases in the middle. The CDR3 DNA sequence: TGCGCCAGCAGCCCCGATAGGGGTGAAGCTTTCTTT. Translated, it gives CASSPDRGEAFF.

The rearrangement joins TRBV6-5 to TRBJ1-1; D ambiguous. From germline, CDR1 is MNHEY and CDR2 SVGAGI. The CDR3 is 15 residues long. Trimming removed 2 bases at V and 0 bases at J, with 10 bases between. The CDR3 reads CASSYHTSMNTEAFF. CDR3 in DNA: TGTGCCAGCAGTTACCATACGAGTATGAACACTGAAGCTTTCTTT.

This chain uses TRBV7-2 with TRBJ1-2; possibly TRBD1 for D (5 bases). The V end lost 1 base, the J end lost 8 bases, and 11 bases lay between the germline ends. The CDR3 is 13 residues long. Germline CDR1 SGHTA, CDR2 FQGNSA. This chain's CDR3 is CASSLEGMSGYTF. The DNA of the CDR3 is TGTGCCAGCAGCTTAGAGGGGATGAGCGGCTACACCTTC. Looking up the rest from reference TRBV7-2 and TRBJ1-2 gives the full variable domain: GAGVSQSPSNKVTEKGKDVELRCDPISGHTALYWYRQSLGQGLEFLIYFQGNSAPDKSGLPSDRFSAERTGGSVSTLTIQRTQQEDSAVYLCASSLEGMSGYTFGSGTRLTVV.

The chain couples TRBV27 to TRBJ1-1; D not resolved. Trimming stripped 8 bases from V and 0 bases from J, with 13 bases between. Looked up from germline, CDR1 is MNHEY and CDR2 is SMNVEV (reference sequence). This CDR3 is 14 amino acids long. In DNA form, the CDR3 reads TGTGCCAGCGCTCGCGCTGGTATGAACACTGAAGCTTTCTTT. The encoded protein is CASARAGMNTEAFF.

The CDR3 sequence is CASSQPPGQGRITQYF. DNA of the CDR3: TGTGCCAGCAGCCAACCTCCGGGACAAGGGCGGATTACGCAGTATTTT. The chain couples TRBV11-1 to TRBJ2-3; D is perhaps TRBD1 (6 bases). CDR1 and CDR2 (germline): SGHAT, FQDESV (reference sequence). The CDR3 length is 16 residues. V lost 5 bases and J 8 bases, leaving 23 bases between the germline ends.

The chain recombines TRBV2 with TRBJ2-2, with 8 bases matching TRBD1. The germline CDR1 and CDR2 sequences are SNHLY and FYNNEI. V was pared by 3 bases and J by 6 bases, with 15 bases of the junction left unmatched. The CDR3 sequence is 18 residues long. The CDR3 reads CASSDEPPDRVLSGELFF. CDR3 DNA: TGTGCCAGCAGTGATGAGCCCCCGGACAGGGTCTTGTCCGGGGAGCTGTTTTTT.

This clone was observed once. This chain joins TRBV27 and TRBJ2-1, with D tentatively TRBD2 (7 bases). There are 13 residues in the CDR3. Germline CDR1 MNHEY, CDR2 SMNVEV (reference sequence). Trimming stripped 9 bases from V and 8 bases from J, with 17 bases between. This CDR3 reads CASQLGGAYEQFF. The CDR3 nucleotides read TGTGCCAGTCAATTGGGGGGGGCTTATGAGCAGTTCTTC.

Remarks on this clone: A read error may produce the germline difference seen at one junction end. The CDR3, as DNA: TGTGCCAGCAGCCTCGGGACTCTTGAGGACTTC. Residues: CASSLGTLEDF. V and J are TRBV7-8 and TRBJ2-7; weak D call: TRBD2 (6 bases). The CDR3 is 11 residues long. From germline, CDR1 is SGHVS and CDR2 FQNEAQ.